This T cell receptor beta chain was retrieved from a study of vaccination and CD4 T cells after COVID-19 (dated by TCRdb to 2022 to 2024). Notes on the research overall: Six males and four females were included in the convalescent cohort, with two Hispanic individuals, seven Caucasians, two Asians and one multiracial person represented. Two doses of either the Pfizer-BioNTech BNT162b2 vaccine (n=8) or the Moderna mRNA-1273 vaccine (n=2) were administered to participants. Post-COVID blood samples were collected from convalescent patients a median of around 100 days after diagnosis, with a range of about 35 to 161 days. Post-vaccine blood samples were taken a median of around 77 days after the second vaccine dose, with a range of about 13 to 241 days. The cultures were stimulated with overlapping spike peptide pools from SARS-CoV-2 and from the common cold coronaviruses HCoV-NL63, HCoV-OC43 and HCoV-229E. As controls, cultures received a CEFX viral epitope pool (the positive control), an HIV-1 Nef peptide pool (the negative control), or no peptide at all. The spike-specific CD4+ TCR repertoire was compared before and after mRNA vaccination in around ten COVID-19 convalescent patients and 4 infection-naive healthy vaccine recipients. Memory CD4+ T cell crossreactivity between SARS-CoV-2 and common cold coronavirus spike proteins was assessed at the TCR clonotype level in an earlier paper using these donors. The full study reports these points: The number of convalescent patients in the study was relatively small, and the study did not examine early timepoints following natural infection. In convalescent patients, a median roughly 87% of post-vaccine SARS-CoV-2-reactive clones were detected only after vaccination, and vaccine-specific priming was suggested by this finding. Of the vaccine-specific clones in convalescent patients, 304 of 307, or nearly all, reacted only to SARS-CoV-2 spike and did not cross-react with common cold coronaviruses. An increase in the median number of SARS-CoV-2-reactive clonotypes from 21 after infection to 38 after vaccination was observed, but the change was not found to be significant.

A word on this clonotype: Its antigen is unknown. No clone much larger than this one lies a single base away; base qualities are absent.

The sample's treatment or condition, from its label and the paper: approximately 11-day PBMC culture with coronavirus spike peptide pools or control peptides (ViraFEST assay). CD4+ T cells from unexposed donors were collected before the COVID-19 pandemic (2011-2018). To expand antigen-specific T cells with peptide pools and then pick out the expanded clonotypes through TCR sequencing, the study relied on the ViraFEST assay. Each well held some 2 million PBMCs cultured with roughly 10 ug/ml peptide pools in IMDM containing roughly 4.7% human AB serum and 9 to 10 IU/ml IL-2. On days 3 and 7, half of the culture medium was replaced with fresh IL-2-containing medium. CD4+ T cells were isolated after roughly eleven days of culture through negative selection using the EasySep CD4+ T cell isolation kit. As cell numbers permitted, CD4+ T cells from unexposed donors were tested for reactivity to SARS-CoV-2 S and N and to four common cold coronavirus spike pools. Ficoll-Paque Plus gradient centrifugation was used to isolate PBMCs from whole blood, and the isolated PBMCs were then either used fresh or cryopreserved at -140C. In general, triplicate wells were set up for every culture condition. The leukapheresis product used for the unexposed donors was purchased from a commercial source.

The protocol used for the library was PCR. DNA from cultured CD4+ T cells was subjected to TCR sequencing with the Oncomine TCR Beta short-read assay at the Johns Hopkins FTIC core. The QIAamp micro DNA kit was used to extract genomic DNA from the cultured CD4+ T cells. The Oncomine TCR Beta libraries from cultured CD4+ T cells were pooled using unique dual indexes and then sequenced on an Illumina iSeq 100. The study's own analysis went as follows. Non-productive sequences were removed, and CDR3s not starting with C, not ending with F or W, or shorter than 7 amino acids were discarded. The MANAFEST web application was used to identify antigen-specific clonotypes by comparing peptide-stimulated wells against reference wells and other culture wells. For a clone to be called positive, the clone needed an FDR below 0.05, an odds ratio above 5, and a productive frequency above 0.1% in at least two of three replicate wells. Cross-reactive clonotypes were defined as significantly expanded in both SARS-CoV-2 spike wells and at least one common cold coronavirus spike condition. CDR3 homology was assessed with Levenshtein distances (stringdist) and unrooted phylogenetic trees (ape) in R version 3.6.1. The public reads were run again by TCRdb, first through fastp at Q25 and then through MiXCR, and only productive beta chains were kept. Each CDR3 protein gets just one entry, which takes the most common genes and DNA from the rows behind it. These V and J calls are TCRdb output, not the study's own analysis. Here the sample has about 6,800 distinct CDR3 sequences; around 30% occur a single time. About a third of the sample lies in the top ten.

Inclusive of the bounding cysteine and phenylalanine, the CDR3 is 14 residues long. The kept DNA is CDR3 alone, 42 bases in frame from the first base. V is pared back by 0 bases and J by 1 base, with 7 bases lying between the germline termini. The germline V gene gives CDR1 as SGDLS and CDR2 as YYNGEE. Sequencing was done on a sample of CD4+ T cells from blood, cultured in vitro. This clonotype originated in a human donor in good health. This sequence uses TRBV9 and TRBJ1-1; no D segment can be confidently identified. The sequenced DNA: TGTGCCAGCAGCGTAGTGGCGGGGAACACTGAAGCTTTCTTT. This codes for CASSVVAGNTEAFF. Full variable domain (CDR3 extended with the reference TRBV9 and TRBJ1-1 proteins): DSGVTQTPKHLITATGQRVTLRCSPRSGDLSVYWYQQSLDQGLQFLIQYYNGEERAKGNILERFSAQQFPDLHSELNLSSLELGDSALYFCASSVVAGNTEAFFGQGTRLTVV.